This TCR beta chain was recorded in a study of cytomegalovirus exposure and HLA in healthy donors. General study findings and limits: Being indistinguishable, some V segments were excluded, TRBV6-2 and TRBV6-3 among them. TCR beta sequences reportedly predicted most subjects' HLA-A and HLA-B alleles accurately.

The J segment lost 6 bases and the V segment lost 8 bases, leaving 11 bases of the junction unmatched. The germline CDR1 and CDR2 sequences are ENHRY and SYGVKD. CDR3 size: 14 residues. A remark on this clone: Its antigen is not identified.

The PCR employed 60 Vbeta primers together with 13 Jbeta primers. The data were produced by immunoSEQ multiplex PCR, yet TCRdb's version contains in-frame clones alone and is incomplete. This sample has approximately 130,000 clones, with approximately 80% found just once. The J gene is TRBJ2-7, the V gene TRBV10-3; 9 bases align to TRBD1. The receptor was isolated from a man aged 50 or older in good health and CMV-seronegative. The sequenced sample was PBMCs. The CDR3 DNA follows: TGTGCCATCGCGGGGGACAGGGATTCGGCCGAGCAGTACTTC. Its translation: CAIAGDRDSAEQYF.